The rows below give T cell receptor beta chains drawn from one sample of a study of regulatory T cells in long-lasting Graves disease. One entry per CDR3 protein results from TCRdb running MiXCR on the multiplex PCR reads. The sample lists 600,000 to 800,000 distinct CDR3 sequences, about 32% occurring once. The source was peripheral blood mononuclear cells (PBMCs), collected when the disease was refractory, from a patient treated with antithyroid drugs. These receptors were collected from a female donor with Graves disease. Both conserved end residues are part of each CDR3. D genes are given only for firm matches. The size entry is marked missing in some rows and otherwise reads once, few, many or a size class.

clone_size d_call cdr3_length j_call v_call cdr3_nt cdr3_aa
. . 15 TRBJ1-5 TRBV2 TGTGCCAGCAGTGCACAGGGAGGTCGGAATCAGCCCCAGCATTTT CASSAQGGRNQPQHF
. TRBD2 16 TRBJ2-1 TRBV20-1 TGCAGTGCTGTCTCCGGGACTAGCGGGAGGGAAAATGAGCAGTTCTTC CSAVSGTSGRENEQFF
once TRBD1 15 TRBJ1-5 TRBV9 TGTGCCAGCAGCCCACACAGGGGTAGCAATCAGCCCCAGCATTTT CASSPHRGSNQPQHF
few . 14 TRBJ2-7 TRBV12-3/TRBV12-4 TGTGCCAGCAGTTTATTCGGACCTCACTACGAGCAGTACTTC CASSLFGPHYEQYF
. . 14 TRBJ1-1 TRBV6-2/TRBV6-3 TGTGCCAGCAGTTACCCGATGGACAGCACTGAAGCTTTCTTT CASSYPMDSTEAFF
. . 16 TRBJ1-3 TRBV5-1 TGCGCCAGCAGCTTGGCGGGCGGCGTCGGCGGAAACACCATATATTTT CASSLAGGVGGNTIYF
. . 15 TRBJ1-2 TRBV28 TGTGCCAGCAGTTCCCCCTCGGAGGGAAAATATGGCTACACCTTC CASSSPSEGKYGYTF
few TRBD1 16 TRBJ1-4 TRBV5-1 TGCGCCAGCAGCTTGGGCCCACAGGGGATAGGTGAAAAACTGTTTTTT CASSLGPQGIGEKLFF
. . 14 TRBJ1-1 TRBV5-1 TGCGCCAGCAGCAAACAGGGCGGAAGCACTGAAGCTTTCTTT CASSKQGGSTEAFF
. . 15 TRBJ2-5 TRBV5-1 TGCGCCAGCAGCTTGCCGGGGCGACCTATGGAGACCCAGTACTTC CASSLPGRPMETQYF
many . 13 TRBJ1-2 TRBV13 TGTGCCAGCAGCTTAAGAATGGGCAGTGGCTACACCTTC CASSLRMGSGYTF
. TRBD2 16 TRBJ2-5 TRBV9 TGTGCCAGCAGCGCCCGACTAGCGGGAGGGCCGAAGACCCAGTACTTC CASSARLAGGPKTQYF
few . 14 TRBJ1-2 TRBV7-9 TGTGCCAGCAGCTTAGTGTCCGACATCTATGGCTACACCTTC CASSLVSDIYGYTF
. TRBD1 17 TRBJ2-7 TRBV5-1 TGCGCCAGCAGCTGGAACAGCATGGGACAGGGGGTATTGGAGCAGTACTTC CASSWNSMGQGVLEQYF
. . 15 TRBJ1-5 TRBV2 TGTGCCAGCAGCGCAGGGGTGAATAGCAATCAGCCCCAGCATTTT CASSAGVNSNQPQHF
. . 17 TRBJ1-5 TRBV27 TGTGCCAGCAGTTTATCGGGAAAGGGTTATAGCAATCAGCCCCAGCATTTT CASSLSGKGYSNQPQHF
many TRBD1 16 TRBJ1-1 TRBV6-5 TGTGCCAGCAGTTATGACAGGGACAACAAGAACACTGAAGCTTTCTTT CASSYDRDNKNTEAFF
. TRBD2 16 TRBJ2-7 TRBV20-1 TGCAGTGCTCAAGATTTCGGCCTAGCGGGATCATACGAGCAGTACTTC CSAQDFGLAGSYEQYF
few . 14 TRBJ1-2 TRBV19 TGTGCCAGTAGTATTATGGAACAGTCCTATGGCTACACCTTC CASSIMEQSYGYTF
. . 21 TRBJ2-2 TRBV9 TGTGCCAGCAGCGTAGAATCGGGGTCCTCCAAGGTCCGTGGCGGCACCGGGGAGCTGTTTTTT CASSVESGSSKVRGGTGELFF
few . 18 TRBJ1-5 TRBV28 TGTGCCGCAGGGTGGGTCACAGCCGATGGTCCGACAAATCAGCCCCAGCATTTT CAAGWVTADGPTNQPQHF
. . 14 TRBJ2-7 TRBV6-1 TGTGCCAGCAGTGAAGCGTTTGGGTCCTACGAGCAGTACTTC CASSEAFGSYEQYF
many . 14 TRBJ2-5 TRBV12-3/TRBV12-4 TGTGCCAGCAGTCCCGAGGCGAGACAAGAGACCCAGTACTTC CASSPEARQETQYF
many . 11 TRBJ1-2 TRBV12-3/TRBV12-4 TGTGCCAGCAGTCCAGGACGGAGCTACACCTTC CASSPGRSYTF
. TRBD1 13 TRBJ1-1 TRBV20-1 TGCAGTGCTACAGACAGGGATTGGACTGAGGCTTTCTTT CSATDRDWTEAFF
many . 12 TRBJ1-2 TRBV28 TGTGCCAGCACTCCTCGATCGGGAGGCTACACCTTC CASTPRSGGYTF
. . 15 TRBJ1-5 TRBV5-1 TGCGCCAGCAGCTTGACCTGGGGTTTTGGTCAGCCCCAGCATTTT CASSLTWGFGQPQHF
. . 16 TRBJ1-2 TRBV28 TGTGCCAGCAGTTTTCGCCCCGGGAGAAACGCATATGGCTACACCTTC CASSFRPGRNAYGYTF
many . 16 TRBJ1-2 TRBV28 TGTGCCAGCAGTCGTACAGGGTCCGGGACCGACTATGGCTACACCTTC CASSRTGSGTDYGYTF
. . 17 TRBJ1-1 TRBV5-1 TGCGCCAGCAGCTTGGCCACGAGAGGTTTGATGAACACTGAAGCTTTCTTT CASSLATRGLMNTEAFF